What follows are 15 T cell receptor beta chains derived from one specimen sequenced in a study of T cell repertoires in cytomegalovirus infection. One entry per CDR3 protein results from TCRdb running MiXCR on the reads. There are more than 85,000 distinct CDR3 sequences in the sample; about 30% occur only once, and roughly 81% lies in the top ten. These receptors' antigens are unknown. The sequences come from CD8+ T cells from cultured PBMCs, collected from culture after CMV antigen stimulation. These receptor sequences come from a human donor in good health (CMV status not recorded). Some clones in this sample may be carry-over from other donors' samples.

This clonotype was seen more than once but under ten times. The chain is built from TRBV7-6 and TRBJ2-7, with D possibly TRBD2 on 7 matching bases. Deletions cut 0 bases from V and 5 bases from J, with 11 bases between. The CDR3 contains 14 residues. CDR1 SGHVS and CDR2 FNYEAQ come from the germline V gene. Here the CDR3 DNA reads TGTGCCAGCAGCTTAGCGGGGGGGGCGGACGAGCAGTACTTC. Protein: CASSLAGGADEQYF.

In DNA form, the CDR3 reads TGTGCCAGCAGCTCCCACGGGTCAGAGCAGTTCTTC. Residues: CASSSHGSEQFF. The chain combines TRBV7-3 with TRBJ2-1, with D uncertain. Germline V CDR1 and CDR2: SGHTA, FQGTGA. The V end was cut by 4 bases, the J end by 10 bases, with 11 bases between. The CDR3 contains 12 residues.

This clonotype was seen ten or more times. J is TRBJ2-7 and V is TRBV7-9; 7 bases are a match to TRBD1. V shed 5 bases and J 4 bases; nucleotides not matched to a gene: 11. In germline, CDR1 is SEHNR, CDR2 FQNEAQ (reference sequence). The CDR3 length is 15 residues. The chain's CDR3 is CASSPPGQKPYEQYF. The CDR3 coding sequence is TGTGCCAGCAGCCCGCCGGGACAGAAACCTTACGAGCAGTACTTC.

The V call is TRBV15, the J call TRBJ2-1; no firm D call. CDR1 and CDR2 from the germline V gene are LNHNV and YYDKDF (reference sequence). This CDR3 comprises 12 residues. Trimming removed 1 base from V and 7 bases from J, with 5 bases in between. The CDR3, as DNA: TGTGCCACCAGCAGAGCGTATAATGAGCAGTTCTTC. Protein sequence: CATSRAYNEQFF.

CDR3 region: CASSEPGLAAPYEQYF. CDR3 coding DNA: TGTGCCAGCTCAGAGCCGGGACTAGCGGCCCCCTACGAGCAGTACTTC. V gene TRBV18 combines with J gene TRBJ2-7, with TRBD2 identical over 11 bases. The germline V gene has CDR1 KGHSH and CDR2 LQKENI. The trim removed 5 bases at V and 2 bases at J, leaving 8 bases unmatched. This CDR3 comprises 16 residues.

The J gene is TRBJ2-1, the V gene TRBV7-8; 7 nucleotides line up with TRBD2. The V gene end was trimmed by 0 bases and the J gene end by 6 bases; junction bases not matched to a gene: 2. Germline-derived CDR1 and CDR2 are SGHVS and FQNEAQ. CDR3 length: 14 residues. The CDR3 sequence is CASSLAGGGNEQFF. CDR3 sequence (DNA): TGTGCCAGCAGCTTAGCGGGGGGGGGCAATGAGCAGTTCTTC.

This clonotype was observed a handful of times. The gene calls are TRBV2 and TRBJ2-1; 9 bases line up with TRBD2. The CDR3 runs 17 residues. V gave up 4 bases and J gave up 5 bases; unmatched junction bases: 12. CDR1 and CDR2 (germline): SNHLY, FYNNEI. Written as DNA, the CDR3 is TGTGCCAGCAGTGGGTTGGGGAGCGGGGGGCAGGACAATGAGCAGTTCTTC. It is translated as CASSGLGSGGQDNEQFF.

This clonotype appeared a few times. The chain recombines TRBV27 with TRBJ2-7; D may match TRBD1 or TRBD2 (5 bases each). CDR1 is MNHEY and CDR2 is SMNVEV in the germline V gene (reference sequence). V gave up 6 bases and J gave up 2 bases, with 11 bases separating them. The CDR3 is 13 amino acids. The DNA for the CDR3 is TGTGCCAGCAGCTACAGGACTGCCTACGAGCAGTACTTC. Amino acids: CASSYRTAYEQYF.

This clonotype was seen a few times. The V and J genes are TRBV19 and TRBJ1-1; D possibly corresponds to TRBD1 (5 bases). The V gene lost 7 bases and the J gene lost 0 bases, with 9 bases spanning the gap. This CDR3 is 13 amino acids long. Germline values: CDR1 LNHDA, CDR2 SQIVND (reference sequence). The DNA of the CDR3 is TGTGCCAGTAAGGACAACATGAACACTGAAGCTTTCTTT. Amino acids: CASKDNMNTEAFF. The full variable domain, rest sourced from reference TRBV19 and TRBJ1-1, is DGGITQSPKYLFRKEGQNVTLSCEQNLNHDAMYWYRQDPGQGLRLIYYSQIVNDFQKGDIAEGYSVSREKKESFPLTVTSAQKNPTAFYLCASKDNMNTEAFFGQGTRLTVV.

The V gene is TRBV12-3 or TRBV12-4, the J gene TRBJ2-1; 8 bases agree with TRBD2. This CDR3 spans 13 amino acids. The V segment lost 5 bases and the J segment 8 bases; nucleotides outside the gene matches: 5. The CDR3 here is CASSLSGDDEQFF. The CDR3 DNA reads TGTGCCAGCAGTCTTAGCGGGGACGATGAGCAGTTCTTC.

This clonotype has just a few counts. The chain uses TRBV5-5 and TRBJ1-1; a weak D match, TRBD1 (5 bases). Trimming removed 0 bases from V and 0 bases from J, with 15 bases in between. Germline V gene lookup returns CDR1 SGHKS and CDR2 YYEKEE (reference sequence). This CDR3 spans 17 amino acids. The CDR3 sequence is CASSLGGKGRMNTEAFF. The CDR3 nucleotides read TGTGCCAGCAGCTTGGGGGGCAAAGGCAGGATGAACACTGAAGCTTTCTTT.

This clonotype showed up many times. The junction departs from germline at one end; a sequencing error may be responsible. For the CDR3, the DNA is TGTGCCAGCAGCTTAGAGCGTAACACCGAAGCTTTCTTT. Translating gives CASSLERNTEAFF. V gene TRBV7-6 combines with J gene TRBJ1-1; D is unresolved. This CDR3 has 13 residues. Germline lookup yields CDR1 SGHVS and CDR2 FNYEAQ.

Only a few counts were recorded for this clonotype. The chain employs TRBV6-2 or TRBV6-3 and TRBJ2-7; 10 positions agree with TRBD1. The V and J ends lost 4 bases and 4 bases, in that order; junction bases with no gene match: 10. There are 16 residues in the CDR3. Looked up from germline, CDR1 is MNHEY and CDR2 is SVGEGT. CDR3 protein: CASSSPGQGGPYEQYF. The CDR3 nucleotides read TGTGCCAGCAGTTCCCCCGGACAGGGGGGACCTTACGAGCAGTACTTC.

This clonotype was seen many times. CDR3 loop: CASSLDTPYEQYF. The CDR3 region has the DNA TGTGCCAGCAGCTTAGATACCCCCTACGAGCAGTACTTC. The rearrangement uses TRBV11-2 and TRBJ2-7; D uncertain. Germline V gene lookup returns CDR1 SGHAT and CDR2 FQNNGV. The CDR3 totals 13 residues. The V end lost 0 bases, the J end lost 2 bases, and 5 bases lay between the germline ends.

The chain employs TRBV7-9 and TRBJ2-7; D perhaps matches TRBD1 (5 bases). The CDR3 consists of 14 residues. CDR1 and CDR2 (germline): SEHNR, FQNEAQ (reference sequence). V gave up 6 bases and J gave up 3 bases, with 15 bases separating them. The CDR3 is CASSYPDIGYEQYF. The CDR3 DNA is TGTGCCAGCAGTTACCCGGACATCGGCTACGAGCAGTACTTC.